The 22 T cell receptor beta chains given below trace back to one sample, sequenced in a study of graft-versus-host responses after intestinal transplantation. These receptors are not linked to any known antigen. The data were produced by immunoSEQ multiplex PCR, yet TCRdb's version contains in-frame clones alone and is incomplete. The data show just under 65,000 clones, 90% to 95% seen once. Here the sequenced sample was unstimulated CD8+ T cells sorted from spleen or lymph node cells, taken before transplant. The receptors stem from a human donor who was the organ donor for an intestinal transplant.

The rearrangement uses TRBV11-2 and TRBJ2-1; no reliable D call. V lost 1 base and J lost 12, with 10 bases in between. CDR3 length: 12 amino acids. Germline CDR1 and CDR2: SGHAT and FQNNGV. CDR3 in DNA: TGTGCCAGCAGCTTAGCTTTCTTTGTGCAGTTCTTC. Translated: CASSLAFFVQFF.

The CDR3 region has the DNA TGCGCCAGCAGAGAGGCAGGGGGCACCTCGAACACTGAAGCTTTCTTT. It translates to CASREAGGTSNTEAFF. The rearrangement joins TRBV5-1 to TRBJ1-1; 8 bases are shared with TRBD1. Trimming cost V 5 bases and J 1 base; bases outside gene matches: 10. CDR1 and CDR2 from the germline V gene are SGHRS and YFSETQ. The CDR3 contains 16 residues.

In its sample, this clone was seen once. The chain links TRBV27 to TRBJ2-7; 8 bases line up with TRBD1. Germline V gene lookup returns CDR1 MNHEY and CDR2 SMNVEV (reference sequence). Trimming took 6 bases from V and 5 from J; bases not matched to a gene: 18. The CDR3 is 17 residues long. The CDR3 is CASSRMSDRVWSDEQYF. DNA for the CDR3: TGTGCCAGCAGCCGTATGTCGGACAGGGTTTGGAGCGACGAGCAGTACTTC.

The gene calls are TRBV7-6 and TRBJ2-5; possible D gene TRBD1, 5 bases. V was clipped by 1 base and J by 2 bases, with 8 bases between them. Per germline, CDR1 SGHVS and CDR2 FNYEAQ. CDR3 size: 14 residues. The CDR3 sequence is CASSLGTGQETQYF. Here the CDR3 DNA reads TGTGCCAGCAGCTTAGGTACAGGTCAAGAGACCCAGTACTTC.

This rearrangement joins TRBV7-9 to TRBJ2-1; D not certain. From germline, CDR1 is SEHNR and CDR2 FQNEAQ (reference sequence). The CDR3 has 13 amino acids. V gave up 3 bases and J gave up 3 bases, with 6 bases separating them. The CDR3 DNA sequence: TGTGCCAGCAGCTTGGGCGACTACAATGAGCAGTTCTTC. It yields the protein CASSLGDYNEQFF.

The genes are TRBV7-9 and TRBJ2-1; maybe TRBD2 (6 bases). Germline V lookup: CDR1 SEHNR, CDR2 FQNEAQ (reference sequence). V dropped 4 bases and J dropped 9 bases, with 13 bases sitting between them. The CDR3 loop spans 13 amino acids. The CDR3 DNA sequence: TGTGCCAGCAGCTCGACTAGTATTCCTGAGCAGTTCTTC. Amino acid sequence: CASSSTSIPEQFF.

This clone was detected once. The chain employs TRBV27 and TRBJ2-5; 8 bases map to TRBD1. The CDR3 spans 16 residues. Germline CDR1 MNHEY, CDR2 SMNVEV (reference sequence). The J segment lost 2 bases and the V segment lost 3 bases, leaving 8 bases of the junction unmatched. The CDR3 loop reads CASSFKTDRAQETQYF. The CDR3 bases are TGTGCCAGCAGTTTCAAGACGGACAGGGCACAAGAGACCCAGTACTTC.

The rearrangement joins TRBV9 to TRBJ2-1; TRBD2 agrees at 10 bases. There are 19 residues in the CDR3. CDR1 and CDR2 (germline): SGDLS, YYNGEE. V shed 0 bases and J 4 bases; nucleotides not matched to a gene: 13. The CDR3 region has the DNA TGTGCCAGCAGCGTAGCTACTGGAGCCGGGACTAGCGATTACAATGAGCAGTTCTTC. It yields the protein CASSVATGAGTSDYNEQFF.

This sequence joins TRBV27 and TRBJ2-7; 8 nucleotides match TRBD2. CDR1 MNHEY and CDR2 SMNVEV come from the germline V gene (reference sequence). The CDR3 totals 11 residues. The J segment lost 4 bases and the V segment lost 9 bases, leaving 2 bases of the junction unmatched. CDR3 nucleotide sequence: TGTGCCAGTCGGGAGGGATACGAGCAGTACTTC. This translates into CASREGYEQYF.

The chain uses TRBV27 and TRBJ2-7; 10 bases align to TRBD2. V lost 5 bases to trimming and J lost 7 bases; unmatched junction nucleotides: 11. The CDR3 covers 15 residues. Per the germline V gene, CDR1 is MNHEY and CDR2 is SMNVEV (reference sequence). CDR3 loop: CASSSILAGRLEQYF. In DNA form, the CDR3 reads TGTGCCAGCAGTAGCATACTAGCGGGGAGGCTTGAGCAGTACTTC.

The CDR3: CASSLGGTDTQYF. For the CDR3, the DNA is TGTGCCAGCAGCTTAGGCGGCACAGATACGCAGTATTTT. This sequence joins TRBV7-2 and TRBJ2-3; D uncertain. Germline CDR1 reads SGHTA; CDR2 reads FQGNSA. The CDR3 spans 13 residues. The V end was cut by 1 base, the J end by 1 base, with 3 bases between. The full variable domain, with the rest looked up from reference TRBV7-2 and TRBJ2-3, is GAGVSQSPSNKVTEKGKDVELRCDPISGHTALYWYRQSLGQGLEFLIYFQGNSAPDKSGLPSDRFSAERTGGSVSTLTIQRTQQEDSAVYLCASSLGGTDTQYFGPGTRLTVL.

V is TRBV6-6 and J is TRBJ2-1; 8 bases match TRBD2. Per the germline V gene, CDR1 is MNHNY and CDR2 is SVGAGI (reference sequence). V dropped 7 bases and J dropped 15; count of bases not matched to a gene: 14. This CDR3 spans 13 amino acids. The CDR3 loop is CASTNSLAEGGFF. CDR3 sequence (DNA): TGTGCCAGCACCAACTCACTAGCGGAAGGTGGGTTCTTC.

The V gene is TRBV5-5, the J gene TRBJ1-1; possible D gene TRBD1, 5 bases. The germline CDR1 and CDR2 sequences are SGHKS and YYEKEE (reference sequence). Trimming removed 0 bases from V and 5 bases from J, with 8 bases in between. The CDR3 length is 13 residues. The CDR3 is CASSLGAGTEAFF. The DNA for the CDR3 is TGTGCCAGCAGCTTGGGTGCAGGGACTGAAGCTTTCTTT.

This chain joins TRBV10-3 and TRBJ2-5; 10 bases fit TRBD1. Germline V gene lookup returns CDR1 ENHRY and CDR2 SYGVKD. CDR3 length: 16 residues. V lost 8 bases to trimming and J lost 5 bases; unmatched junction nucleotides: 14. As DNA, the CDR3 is TGTGCCATCGCCAACCCTCCGACAGGGGGCTATGAGACCCAGTACTTC. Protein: CAIANPPTGGYETQYF.

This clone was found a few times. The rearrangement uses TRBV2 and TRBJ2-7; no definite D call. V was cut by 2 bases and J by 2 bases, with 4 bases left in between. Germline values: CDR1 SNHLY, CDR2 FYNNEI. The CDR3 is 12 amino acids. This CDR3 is CASSETTYEQYF. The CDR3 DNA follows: TGTGCCAGCAGTGAAACTACCTACGAGCAGTACTTC.

The DNA of the CDR3 is TGTGCCAGCAGCTTAAATCGCGGGGAGGGGGCAGATACGCAGTATTTT. Translated, it gives CASSLNRGEGADTQYF. This chain uses TRBV7-3 with TRBJ2-3; D might be TRBD2 (7 bases). Trimming shortened V by 1 base and J by 4 bases, and 15 bases separated the two germline ends. This CDR3 comprises 16 residues. Germline V lookup: CDR1 SGHTA, CDR2 FQGTGA.

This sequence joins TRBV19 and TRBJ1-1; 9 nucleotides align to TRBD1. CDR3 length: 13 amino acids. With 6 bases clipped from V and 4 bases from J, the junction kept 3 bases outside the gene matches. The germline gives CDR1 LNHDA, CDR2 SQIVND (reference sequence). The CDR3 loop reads CASSVTGGTEAFF. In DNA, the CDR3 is TGTGCCAGTAGCGTGACAGGGGGCACTGAAGCTTTCTTT. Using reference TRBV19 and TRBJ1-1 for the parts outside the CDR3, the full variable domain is DGGITQSPKYLFRKEGQNVTLSCEQNLNHDAMYWYRQDPGQGLRLIYYSQIVNDFQKGDIAEGYSVSREKKESFPLTVTSAQKNPTAFYLCASSVTGGTEAFFGQGTRLTVV.

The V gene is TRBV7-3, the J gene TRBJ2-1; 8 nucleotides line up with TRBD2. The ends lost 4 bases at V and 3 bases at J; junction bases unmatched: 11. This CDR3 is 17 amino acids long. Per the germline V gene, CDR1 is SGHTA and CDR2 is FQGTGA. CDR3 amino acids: CASSSTSSGNHYNEQFF. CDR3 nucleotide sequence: TGTGCCAGCAGCTCTACGAGTAGCGGGAATCACTACAATGAGCAGTTCTTC.

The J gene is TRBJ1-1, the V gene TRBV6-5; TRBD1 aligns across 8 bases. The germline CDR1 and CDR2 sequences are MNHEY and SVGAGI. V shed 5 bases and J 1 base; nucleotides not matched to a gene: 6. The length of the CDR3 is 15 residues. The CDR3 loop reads CASSAQGAANTEAFF. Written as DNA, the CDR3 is TGTGCCAGCAGTGCGCAGGGGGCAGCGAACACTGAAGCTTTCTTT.

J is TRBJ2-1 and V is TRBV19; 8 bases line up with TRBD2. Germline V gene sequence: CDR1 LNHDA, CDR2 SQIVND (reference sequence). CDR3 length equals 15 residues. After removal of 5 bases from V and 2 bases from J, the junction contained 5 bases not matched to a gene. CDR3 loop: CASSVSGSTYNEQFF. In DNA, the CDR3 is TGTGCCAGTAGTGTGAGCGGGAGCACCTACAATGAGCAGTTCTTC.

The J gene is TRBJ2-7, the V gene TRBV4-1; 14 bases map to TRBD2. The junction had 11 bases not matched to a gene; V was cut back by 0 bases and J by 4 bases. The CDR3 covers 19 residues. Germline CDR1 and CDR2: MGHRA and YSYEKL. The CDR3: CASSQDRLAGGRRYYEQYF. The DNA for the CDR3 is TGCGCCAGCAGCCAAGATAGACTAGCGGGAGGGCGGCGATATTACGAGCAGTACTTC.

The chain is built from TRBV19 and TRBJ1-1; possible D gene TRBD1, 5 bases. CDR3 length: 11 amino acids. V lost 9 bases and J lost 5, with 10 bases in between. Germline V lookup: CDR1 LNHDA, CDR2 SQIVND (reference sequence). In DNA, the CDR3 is TGTGCCAGCGGGGGAACGACTGAAGCTTTCTTT. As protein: CASGGTTEAFF.